The sequence of this T cell receptor (beta chain) was determined in a study of early stage breast cancer tumors. About the study: Roughly eight ER+/PR+/HER2- tumors were invasive ductal; four were invasive lobular.

The V end lost 6 bases, the J end lost 8 bases, and 13 bases lay between the germline ends. Germline V gene sequence: CDR1 SEHNR, CDR2 FQNEAQ (reference sequence). The CDR3 spans 13 residues. Findings and caveats of the study: Unsorted bulk genomic DNA sequencing lacked pairing and functional marker data.

Each sample had two DNA replicates, around 0.45 ug blood or around 1.5 ug tissue. The protocol was immunoSEQ multiplex PCR, while the TCRdb copy is restricted to in-frame clones and leaves out a portion. The table has about 8,400 clones, approximately 77% seen once. As regards this clone: Its cognate antigen is unknown.

The rearrangement uses TRBV7-9 and TRBJ1-4; D uncertain. Input material: normal breast tissue next to the tumor. This clonotype originated in a person between 55 and 69 years old with breast cancer. In DNA, the CDR3 is TGTGCCAGCAGGCCCCGGGAGGGAGAAAAACTGTTTTTT. It is translated as CASRPREGEKLFF.